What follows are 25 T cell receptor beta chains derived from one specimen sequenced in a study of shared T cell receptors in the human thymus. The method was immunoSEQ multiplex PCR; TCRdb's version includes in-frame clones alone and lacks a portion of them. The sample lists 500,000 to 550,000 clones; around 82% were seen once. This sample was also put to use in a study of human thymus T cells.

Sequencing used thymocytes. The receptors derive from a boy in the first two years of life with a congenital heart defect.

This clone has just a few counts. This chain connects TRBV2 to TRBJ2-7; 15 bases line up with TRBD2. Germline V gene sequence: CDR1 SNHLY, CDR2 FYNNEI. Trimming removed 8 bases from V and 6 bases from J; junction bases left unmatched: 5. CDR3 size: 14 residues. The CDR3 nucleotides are TGTGCCAGCCGGACTAGCGGGAGGGCGGGCGAGCAGTACTTC. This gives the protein CASRTSGRAGEQYF.

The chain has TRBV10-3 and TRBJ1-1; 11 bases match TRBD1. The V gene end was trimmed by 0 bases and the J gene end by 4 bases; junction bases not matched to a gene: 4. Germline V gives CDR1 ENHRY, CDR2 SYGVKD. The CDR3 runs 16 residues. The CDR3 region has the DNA TGTGCCATCAGTGAGTCTGGGACAGGGGGGCGCACTGAAGCTTTCTTT. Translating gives CAISESGTGGRTEAFF.

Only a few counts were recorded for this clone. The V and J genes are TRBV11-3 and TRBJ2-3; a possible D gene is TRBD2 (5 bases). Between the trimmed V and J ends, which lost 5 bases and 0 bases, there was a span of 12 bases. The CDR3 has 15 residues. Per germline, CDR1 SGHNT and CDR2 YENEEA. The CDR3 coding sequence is TGTGCCAGCAGCGTTAGAGACTATAGCACAGATACGCAGTATTTT. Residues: CASSVRDYSTDTQYF.

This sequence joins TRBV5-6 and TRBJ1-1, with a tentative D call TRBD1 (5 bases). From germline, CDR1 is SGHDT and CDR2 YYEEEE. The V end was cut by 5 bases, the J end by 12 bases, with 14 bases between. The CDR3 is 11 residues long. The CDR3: CASRRGEATFF. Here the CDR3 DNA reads TGTGCCAGCAGACGGGGGGAGGCAACTTTCTTT.

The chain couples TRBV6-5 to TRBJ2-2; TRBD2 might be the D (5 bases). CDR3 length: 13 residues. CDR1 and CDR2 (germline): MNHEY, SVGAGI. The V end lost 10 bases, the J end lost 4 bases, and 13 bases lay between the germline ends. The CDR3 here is CATMIAGTGELFF. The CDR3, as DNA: TGTGCCACCATGATCGCGGGCACCGGGGAGCTGTTTTTT.

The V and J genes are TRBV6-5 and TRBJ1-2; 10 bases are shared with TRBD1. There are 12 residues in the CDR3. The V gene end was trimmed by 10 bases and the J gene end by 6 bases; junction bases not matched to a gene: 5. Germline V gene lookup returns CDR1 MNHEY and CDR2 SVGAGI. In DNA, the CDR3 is TGTGCCACCAGGGGGACAGGGGATGGCTACACCTTC. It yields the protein CATRGTGDGYTF.

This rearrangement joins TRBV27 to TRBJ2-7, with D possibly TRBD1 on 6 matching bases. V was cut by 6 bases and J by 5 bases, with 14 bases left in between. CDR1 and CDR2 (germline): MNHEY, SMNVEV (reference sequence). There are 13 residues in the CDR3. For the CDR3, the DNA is TGTGCCAGCAGCCTGGACTCAGGGGACGAGCAGTACTTC. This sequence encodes CASSLDSGDEQYF.

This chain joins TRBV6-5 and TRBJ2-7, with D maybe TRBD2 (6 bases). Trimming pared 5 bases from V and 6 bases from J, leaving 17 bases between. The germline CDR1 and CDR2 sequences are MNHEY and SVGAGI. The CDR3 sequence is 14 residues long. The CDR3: CASSPRVDGGEQYF. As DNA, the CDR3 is TGTGCCAGCAGTCCCCGGGTCGACGGGGGCGAGCAGTACTTC.

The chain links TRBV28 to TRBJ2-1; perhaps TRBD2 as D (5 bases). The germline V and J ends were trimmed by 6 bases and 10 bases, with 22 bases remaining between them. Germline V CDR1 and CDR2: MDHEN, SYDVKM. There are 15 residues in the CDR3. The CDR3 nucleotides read TGTGCCAGCAGCCTTATATTCGCCGCTCCGGGGGAGCAGTTCTTC. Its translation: CASSLIFAAPGEQFF.

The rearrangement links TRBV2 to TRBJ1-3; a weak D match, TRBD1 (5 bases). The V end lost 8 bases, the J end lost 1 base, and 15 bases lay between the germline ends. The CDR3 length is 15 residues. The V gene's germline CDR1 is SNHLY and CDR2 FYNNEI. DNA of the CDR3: TGTGCCAGCGGGGGGACGAAGAGATCTGGAAACACCATATATTTT. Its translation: CASGGTKRSGNTIYF. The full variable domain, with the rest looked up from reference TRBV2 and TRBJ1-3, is EPEVTQTPSHQVTQMGQEVILRCVPISNHLYFYWYRQILGQKVEFLVSFYNNEISEKSEIFDDQFSVERPDGSNFTLKIRSTKLEDSAMYFCASGGTKRSGNTIYFGEGSWLTVV.

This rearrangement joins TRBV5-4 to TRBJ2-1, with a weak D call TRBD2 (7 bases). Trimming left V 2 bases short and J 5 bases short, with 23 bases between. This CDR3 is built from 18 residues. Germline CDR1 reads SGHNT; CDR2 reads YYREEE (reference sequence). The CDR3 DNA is TGTGCCAGCAGCTTAATTCGGGGGGAAGGGGGGAGAGACAATGAGCAGTTCTTC. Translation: CASSLIRGEGGRDNEQFF.

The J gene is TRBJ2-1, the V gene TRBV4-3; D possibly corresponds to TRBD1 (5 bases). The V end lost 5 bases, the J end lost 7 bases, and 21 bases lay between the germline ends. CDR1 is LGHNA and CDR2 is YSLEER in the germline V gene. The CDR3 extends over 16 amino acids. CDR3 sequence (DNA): TGCGCCAGCAGCTCGTCGCCGGTAGGGGAACGGAATGAGCAGTTCTTC. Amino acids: CASSSSPVGERNEQFF.

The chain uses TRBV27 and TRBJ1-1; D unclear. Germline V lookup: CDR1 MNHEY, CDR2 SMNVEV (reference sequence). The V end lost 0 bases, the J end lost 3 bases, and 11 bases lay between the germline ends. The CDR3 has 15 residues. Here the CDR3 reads CASSLSRVSDTEAFF. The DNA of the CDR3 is TGTGCCAGCAGTTTATCACGGGTAAGCGACACTGAAGCTTTCTTT.

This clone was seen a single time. DNA of the CDR3: TGCAGCGTGGGGACTAGCGGGATTTTGATCTACGAGCAGTACTTC. Its protein is CSVGTSGILIYEQYF. This chain uses TRBV29-1 with TRBJ2-7, with 13 bases lining up with TRBD2. The germline CDR1 and CDR2 sequences are SQVTM and ANQGSEA. V lost 6 bases and J lost 3; bases outside the gene matches: 8. The length of the CDR3 is 15 residues.

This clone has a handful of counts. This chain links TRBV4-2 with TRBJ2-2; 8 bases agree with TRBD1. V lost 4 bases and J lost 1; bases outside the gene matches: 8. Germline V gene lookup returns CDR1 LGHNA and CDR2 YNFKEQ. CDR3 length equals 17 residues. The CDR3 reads CASSRRYGQGNTGELFF. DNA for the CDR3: TGTGCCAGCAGCCGTCGATATGGACAGGGGAACACCGGGGAGCTGTTTTTT.

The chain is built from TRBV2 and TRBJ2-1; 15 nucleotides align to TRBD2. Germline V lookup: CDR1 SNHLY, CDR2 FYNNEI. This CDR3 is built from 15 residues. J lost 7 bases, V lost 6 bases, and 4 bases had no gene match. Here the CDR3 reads CASRRGLAGGNEQFF. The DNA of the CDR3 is TGTGCCAGCAGGAGGGGACTAGCGGGGGGAAATGAGCAGTTCTTC.

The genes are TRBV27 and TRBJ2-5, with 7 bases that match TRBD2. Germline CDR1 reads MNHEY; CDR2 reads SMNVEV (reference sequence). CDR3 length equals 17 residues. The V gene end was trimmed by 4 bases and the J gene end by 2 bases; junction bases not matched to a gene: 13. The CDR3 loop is CASSWGGRGAPQETQYF. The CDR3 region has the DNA TGTGCCAGCAGTTGGGGGGGGAGGGGCGCCCCGCAAGAGACCCAGTACTTC.

The CDR3: CASTPGRAIRTGELFF. The CDR3 DNA reads as TGTGCCAGTACCCCCGGGAGGGCCATAAGGACCGGGGAGCTGTTTTTT. The gene calls are TRBV19 and TRBJ2-2; TRBD2 matches at 8 bases. The CDR3 is 16 amino acids. The junction had 12 bases not matched to a gene; V was cut back by 7 bases and J by 5 bases. Germline lookup yields CDR1 LNHDA and CDR2 SQIVND (reference sequence). Full variable domain (rest looked up from reference TRBV19 and TRBJ2-2): DGGITQSPKYLFRKEGQNVTLSCEQNLNHDAMYWYRQDPGQGLRLIYYSQIVNDFQKGDIAEGYSVSREKKESFPLTVTSAQKNPTAFYLCASTPGRAIRTGELFFGEGSRLTVL.

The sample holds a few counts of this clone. CDR3 coding DNA: TGTGCCAGCAGCTTGGGACTAGCGGATTACAATGAGCAGTTCTTC. It is translated as CASSLGLADYNEQFF. The chain uses TRBV5-6 and TRBJ2-1, with 9 bases that match TRBD2. Looked up from germline, CDR1 is SGHDT and CDR2 is YYEEEE. CDR3 length equals 15 residues. The junction had 2 bases not matched to a gene; V was cut back by 0 bases and J by 4 bases.

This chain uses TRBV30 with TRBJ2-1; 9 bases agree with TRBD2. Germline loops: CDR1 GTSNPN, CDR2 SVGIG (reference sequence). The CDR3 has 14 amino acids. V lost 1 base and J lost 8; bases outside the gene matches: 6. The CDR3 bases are TGTGCCTGGAGTGGCCTAGCGGGGTCGGATGAGCAGTTCTTC. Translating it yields CAWSGLAGSDEQFF. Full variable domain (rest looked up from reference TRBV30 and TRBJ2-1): SQTIHQWPATLVQPVGSPLSLECTVEGTSNPNLYWYRQAAGRGLQLLFYSVGIGQISSEVPQNLSASRPQDRQFILSSKKLLLSDSGFYLCAWSGLAGSDEQFFGPGTRLTVL.

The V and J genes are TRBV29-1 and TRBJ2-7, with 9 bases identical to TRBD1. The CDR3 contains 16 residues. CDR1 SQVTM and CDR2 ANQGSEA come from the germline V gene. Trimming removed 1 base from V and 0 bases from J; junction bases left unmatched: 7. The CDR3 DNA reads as TGCAGCGTTGAAGTACAGGGGGCACGGTCCTCCTACGAGCAGTACTTC. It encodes CSVEVQGARSSYEQYF.

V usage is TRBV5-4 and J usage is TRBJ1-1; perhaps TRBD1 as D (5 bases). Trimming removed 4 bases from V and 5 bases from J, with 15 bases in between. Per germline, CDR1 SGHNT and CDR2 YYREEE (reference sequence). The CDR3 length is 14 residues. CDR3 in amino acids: CASSSLGPGTEAFF. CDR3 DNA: TGTGCCAGCAGCAGCTTGGGGCCAGGGACTGAAGCTTTCTTT.

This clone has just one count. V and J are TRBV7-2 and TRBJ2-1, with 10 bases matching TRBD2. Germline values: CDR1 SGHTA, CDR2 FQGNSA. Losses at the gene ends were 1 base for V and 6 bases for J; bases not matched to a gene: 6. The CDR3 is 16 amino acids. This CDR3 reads CASSLEKLAGVNEQFF. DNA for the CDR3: TGTGCCAGCAGCTTAGAAAAGCTAGCGGGAGTCAATGAGCAGTTCTTC.

CDR3 coding DNA: TGTGCCAGTAGTTTCCGACAGGGAGATACGCAGTATTTT. It translates to CASSFRQGDTQYF. The V and J genes are TRBV19 and TRBJ2-3, with 7 bases that match TRBD1. V trimming: 5 bases; J trimming: 5 bases; junction bases outside the gene matches: 4. The CDR3 extends over 13 amino acids. Germline V gene lookup returns CDR1 LNHDA and CDR2 SQIVND (reference sequence).

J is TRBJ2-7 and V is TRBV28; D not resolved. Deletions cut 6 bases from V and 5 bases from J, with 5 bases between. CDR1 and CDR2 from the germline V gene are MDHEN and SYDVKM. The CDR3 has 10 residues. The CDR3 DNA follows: TGTGCCAGCAGCCGAGACGAGCAGTACTTC. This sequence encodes CASSRDEQYF.